This TCR beta chain was observed in a study of blood T cells in healthy people across ages. This clonotype was detected only a few times. Its target is not known. General study points: Older individuals had lower TCR beta diversity per million T cells (the decline was roughly linear).

A second PCR, run for about 7 to 11 cycles, used a sample-barcoded 5' primer plus a J-beta primer mix. TCRdb re-called the 5' RACE reads with MiXCR, one entry per CDR3 protein. This table holds 450,000 to 600,000 distinct CDR3 sequences, approximately 26% found once. Between the trimmed V and J ends, which lost 4 bases and 5 bases, there was a span of 18 bases. Germline values: CDR1 SGDLS, CDR2 YYNGEE. The CDR3 runs to 15 residues. Aged roughly 6 to 90, donors were systemically healthy Caucasians from Russia. This sample also appeared in a second study, on T cells of mothers and their children. From that report: Thymic selection molds TCR recombination output in a comparable way in related and unrelated pairs.

The genes are TRBV9 and TRBJ2-5; D call uncertain. The receptor's source is a boy between 2 and 10 years old in good health. The sample consisted of blood. The CDR3 is CASSFIAPLRETQYF. As DNA, the CDR3 is TGTGCCAGCAGCTTTATAGCCCCTCTTAGGGAGACCCAGTACTTC.